Listed here are 12 T cell receptor beta chains from one sample, sequenced in a study of human T cells and chemical hapten exposure. TCRdb passed the RACE reads through MiXCR, listing each CDR3 protein once. This sample has about 39,000 distinct CDR3 sequences; roughly 13% occur once, and the top ten carry roughly 2.5%. Time point reported: patch test 3, about 24 weeks after DPC sensitization. Treatment in this sample: therapeutic diphenylcyclopropenone sensitization with weekly scalp DPC. Someone pulled total RNA out of unfractionated whole blood. Material: whole blood, obtained in connection with sensitization to the hapten diphenylcyclopropenone (DPC). Receptors originate from a woman in her 40s with alopecia areata. Some clones in this sample may be carry-over from other donors' samples.

Many counts were recorded for this clonotype. The chain is built from TRBV21-1 and TRBJ2-7; the D call of TRBD1 is as the table states it, not checked on the DNA. TRBV21-1 is recorded as a pseudogene. The CDR3 runs 15 residues. The CDR3 DNA follows: TGTGCCAGACCACACCGGGACAGGGGAGCCTACGAGCAGTACTTC. It specifies CARPHRDRGAYEQYF.

As concerns this clonotype: A much larger clone differs by one base, so this may be a read error. The genes are TRBV18 and TRBJ2-3; weak D call: TRBD1 (5 bases). In germline, CDR1 is KGHSH, CDR2 LQKENI. The CDR3 is 16 residues long. The CDR3 DNA reads as TGTGTCAGCTCACCGACCCACCAGGGTACGGGAGATACGCAGTATTTT. Residues: CVSSPTHQGTGDTQYF.

CDR3: CSAVLRGGNIQYF. In DNA, the CDR3 is TGCAGTGCTGTCCTAAGGGGCGGAAACATTCAGTACTTC. V is TRBV20-1 and J is TRBJ2-4, with D perhaps matching TRBD1 (5 bases). Germline assignment: CDR1 DFQATT and CDR2 SNEGSKA (reference sequence). CDR3 length equals 13 residues. V lost 5 bases to trimming and J lost 6 bases, with 14 bases between them.

V and J are TRBV4-1 and TRBJ2-2; D not resolved. V lost 0 bases to trimming and J lost 8 bases, with 4 bases between them. Germline CDR1 MGHRA, CDR2 YSYEKL. This CDR3 has 12 amino acids. The CDR3 nucleotides read TGCGCCAGCAGCCAAGATGCAGGGGAGCTGTTTTTT. Protein product: CASSQDAGELFF.

This clonotype has ten or more counts. The chain recombines TRBV29-1 with TRBJ2-1; D not certain. Trimming pared 2 bases from V and 4 bases from J, leaving 9 bases between. The germline gives CDR1 SQVTM, CDR2 ANQGSEA. This CDR3 region has 13 residues. For the CDR3, the DNA is TGCAGCGTTGAACTCCAAGGGTACAATGAGCAGTTCTTC. Translation gives CSVELQGYNEQFF.

In its sample, this clonotype was seen many times. The chain carries TRBV10-3 and TRBJ1-5; D is ambiguous. Trimming removed 10 bases from V and 5 bases from J, with 18 bases in between. The CDR3 is made up of 14 amino acids. Germline CDR1 ENHRY, CDR2 SYGVKD. Written as DNA, the CDR3 is TGTGCCACCTATCCTGGGATGGGCGATCAGCCCCAGCATTTT. This encodes CATYPGMGDQPQHF.

The chain employs TRBV5-1 and TRBJ2-2, with TRBD2 matching 9 bases. The CDR3 has 22 amino acids. Germline assignment: CDR1 SGHRS and CDR2 YFSETQ. V was clipped by 1 base and J by 5 bases; unmatched bases: 24. Here the CDR3 reads CASSLTPDRTSSGTSSTGELFF. The DNA for the CDR3 is TGCGCCAGCAGCTTGACACCGGACAGGACTTCCTCCGGGACTAGCAGTACCGGGGAGCTGTTTTTT.

The chain uses TRBV5-5 and TRBJ2-5; D unresolved. Trimming left V 4 bases short and J 5 bases short, with 12 bases between. This CDR3 comprises 13 residues. Germline CDR1 is SGHKS and CDR2 is YYEKEE (reference sequence). CDR3 bases: TGTGCCAGCAGCGCGCAGTTGGCGGAGACCCAGTACTTC. Protein: CASSAQLAETQYF.

This clonotype has a count of ten or more. The chain links TRBV7-9 to TRBJ2-7, with TRBD1 as a possible D gene (5 bases). Germline CDR1 reads SEHNR; CDR2 reads FQNEAQ (reference sequence). V gave up 3 bases and J gave up 5 bases, with 14 bases separating them. The CDR3 is 14 amino acids. The CDR3 loop reads CASSFSLGPHEQYF. The DNA of the CDR3 is TGTGCCAGCAGCTTTTCTCTGGGGCCCCACGAGCAGTACTTC.

The chain employs TRBV29-1 and TRBJ1-2; TRBD1 matches at 9 bases. Germline-derived CDR1 and CDR2 are SQVTM and ANQGSEA. The J segment lost 6 bases and the V segment lost 4 bases, leaving 6 bases of the junction unmatched. The CDR3 has 13 residues. In DNA, the CDR3 is TGCAGCGTTGGAGGTCGGGACAGGGATGGCTACACCTTC. Translation: CSVGGRDRDGYTF.

This clonotype was detected many times. The chain's CDR3 is CASSSMTSTDTQYF. DNA for the CDR3: TGTGCCAGCAGCTCAATGACTAGCACAGATACGCAGTATTTT. This rearrangement joins TRBV7-2 to TRBJ2-3; no reliable D call. Germline V lookup: CDR1 SGHTA, CDR2 FQGNSA. This CDR3 is 14 amino acids long. Trimming cost V 4 bases and J 0 bases, with 8 bases left between them.

Regarding this clonotype: Its ends do not fully match the called genes, so a read error is possible. This chain joins TRBV7-7 and TRBJ2-1; 14 nucleotides agree with TRBD2. The CDR3 loop spans 16 amino acids. Germline V lookup: CDR1 SSHAT, CDR2 FNYEAQ (reference sequence). The CDR3, as DNA: TGTGCTAGCAGCTCGGGACTAGCGGGAGCGGCGGATGAGCAGTTCTTC. This sequence encodes CASSSGLAGAADEQFF.